This is a list of T cell receptor beta chains from one sample in a study of blood T cell repertoires in COVID-19. TCRdb's table, derived via immunoSEQ multiplex PCR, lists solely in-frame clones and lacks some. The table lists roughly 200,000 clones, roughly 87% of them singletons. Sequenced input: PBMCs or T cells enriched from blood (not recorded which). The receptors originated from a man younger than 35 with acute COVID-19. Both conserved end residues are part of each CDR3. The order of the fields is clone size, D gene, V gene, J gene, CDR3 DNA, CDR3 protein. A D gene is named only where the DNA matches it firmly. Rows may omit the clone size; those that give it use once, few, many or a size class.

NA	TRBD2	TRBV4-1	TRBJ2-7	TGCGCCAGCAGAGTAATAGCGGGAATCTCCTACGAGCAGTACTTC	CASRVIAGISYEQYF
NA	TRBD1	TRBV2	TRBJ1-1	TGTGCCAGCAGTGTTGGGGACAGCCTTTCGAACACTGAAGCTTTCTTT	CASSVGDSLSNTEAFF
NA	TRBD1	TRBV11-2	TRBJ2-7	TGTGCCAGCAGCTTAGCAGGACAGGGAAGCTACGAGCAGTACTTC	CASSLAGQGSYEQYF
NA	TRBD1	TRBV5-8	TRBJ2-7	TGTGCCAGCAGTACCCGGACAGGGACCCACGAGCAGTACTTC	CASSTRTGTHEQYF
NA	NA	TRBV7-9	TRBJ2-1	TGTGCCAGCAGGGGGCGGCGCAACGTCGGGGGTGAGCAGTTCTTC	CASRGRRNVGGEQFF
NA	NA	TRBV24-1	TRBJ2-7	TGTGCCACCAGTGATTTCCCCGACAGCTACGAGCAGTACTTC	CATSDFPDSYEQYF
NA	NA	TRBV20-1	TRBJ2-5	TGCAGCCAGGACACAGGAGAGACCCAGTACTTC	CSQDTGETQYF
NA	NA	TRBV19	TRBJ1-1	TGTGCCAGTAGAAGCGAACAGAACACTGAAGCTTTCTTT	CASRSEQNTEAFF
NA	NA	TRBV30	TRBJ1-1	TGTGCCTGGAGAGGGGAGGTGGGAGGCACTGAAGCTTTCTTT	CAWRGEVGGTEAFF
NA	NA	TRBV7-9	TRBJ2-7	TGTGCCAGCAGCTTCTATGAGGGACGGGAGTCCTACGAGCAGTACTTC	CASSFYEGRESYEQYF
NA	TRBD1	TRBV2	TRBJ2-1	TGTGCCAGCCTTGCTTCGACAGGACAGGATGAGCAGTTCTTC	CASLASTGQDEQFF
once	TRBD1	TRBV27	TRBJ2-7	TGTGCCAGCAGCCTAATACCAGGGGGCGAGCAGTACTTC	CASSLIPGGEQYF
NA	NA	TRBV29-1	TRBJ1-1	TGCAGCGTTTCCAAACAGGGGAACACTGAAGCTTTCTTT	CSVSKQGNTEAFF
NA	TRBD1	TRBV6-5	TRBJ2-7	TGTGCCACACACCACGGGACAGCCTACGAGCAGTACTTC	CATHHGTAYEQYF
NA	NA	TRBV4-2	TRBJ2-2	TGTGCCAGCAGCCAAGATGGAGGAGCTGAAACCGGGGAGCTGTTTTTT	CASSQDGGAETGELFF
NA	TRBD1	TRBV25-1	TRBJ2-7	TGTGCCAGCAGTGAGTCGCGGGACAGGGCCTCCTACGAGCAGTACTTC	CASSESRDRASYEQYF
NA	NA	TRBV2	TRBJ1-2	TGTGCCAGCAGGGAAACAGTATCCTATGGCTACACCTTC	CASRETVSYGYTF
NA	TRBD2	TRBV4-1	TRBJ2-1	TGCGCCAGCAGCCAAGCACTAGCGGGAGAAAATGAGCAGTTCTTC	CASSQALAGENEQFF
NA	TRBD1	TRBV4-1	TRBJ1-5	TGCGCCAGCAGCCAAGACCCGACACAGTTATTAACAGGGGGCGGTGGTCAGCCCCAGCATTTT	CASSQDPTQLLTGGGGQPQHF
NA	NA	TRBV9	TRBJ2-3	TGTGCCAGCAGCGTACAAGGGGGTACAGATACGCAGTATTTT	CASSVQGGTDTQYF
NA	NA	TRBV2	TRBJ2-3	TGTGCCAGCAGGAGCGGCAGGGGAGGGAGCACAGATACGCAGTATTTT	CASRSGRGGSTDTQYF
NA	NA	TRBV19	TRBJ2-1	TGTGCCAGTAGTTATGGCGGTTACTCCTACAATGAGCAGTTCTTC	CASSYGGYSYNEQFF